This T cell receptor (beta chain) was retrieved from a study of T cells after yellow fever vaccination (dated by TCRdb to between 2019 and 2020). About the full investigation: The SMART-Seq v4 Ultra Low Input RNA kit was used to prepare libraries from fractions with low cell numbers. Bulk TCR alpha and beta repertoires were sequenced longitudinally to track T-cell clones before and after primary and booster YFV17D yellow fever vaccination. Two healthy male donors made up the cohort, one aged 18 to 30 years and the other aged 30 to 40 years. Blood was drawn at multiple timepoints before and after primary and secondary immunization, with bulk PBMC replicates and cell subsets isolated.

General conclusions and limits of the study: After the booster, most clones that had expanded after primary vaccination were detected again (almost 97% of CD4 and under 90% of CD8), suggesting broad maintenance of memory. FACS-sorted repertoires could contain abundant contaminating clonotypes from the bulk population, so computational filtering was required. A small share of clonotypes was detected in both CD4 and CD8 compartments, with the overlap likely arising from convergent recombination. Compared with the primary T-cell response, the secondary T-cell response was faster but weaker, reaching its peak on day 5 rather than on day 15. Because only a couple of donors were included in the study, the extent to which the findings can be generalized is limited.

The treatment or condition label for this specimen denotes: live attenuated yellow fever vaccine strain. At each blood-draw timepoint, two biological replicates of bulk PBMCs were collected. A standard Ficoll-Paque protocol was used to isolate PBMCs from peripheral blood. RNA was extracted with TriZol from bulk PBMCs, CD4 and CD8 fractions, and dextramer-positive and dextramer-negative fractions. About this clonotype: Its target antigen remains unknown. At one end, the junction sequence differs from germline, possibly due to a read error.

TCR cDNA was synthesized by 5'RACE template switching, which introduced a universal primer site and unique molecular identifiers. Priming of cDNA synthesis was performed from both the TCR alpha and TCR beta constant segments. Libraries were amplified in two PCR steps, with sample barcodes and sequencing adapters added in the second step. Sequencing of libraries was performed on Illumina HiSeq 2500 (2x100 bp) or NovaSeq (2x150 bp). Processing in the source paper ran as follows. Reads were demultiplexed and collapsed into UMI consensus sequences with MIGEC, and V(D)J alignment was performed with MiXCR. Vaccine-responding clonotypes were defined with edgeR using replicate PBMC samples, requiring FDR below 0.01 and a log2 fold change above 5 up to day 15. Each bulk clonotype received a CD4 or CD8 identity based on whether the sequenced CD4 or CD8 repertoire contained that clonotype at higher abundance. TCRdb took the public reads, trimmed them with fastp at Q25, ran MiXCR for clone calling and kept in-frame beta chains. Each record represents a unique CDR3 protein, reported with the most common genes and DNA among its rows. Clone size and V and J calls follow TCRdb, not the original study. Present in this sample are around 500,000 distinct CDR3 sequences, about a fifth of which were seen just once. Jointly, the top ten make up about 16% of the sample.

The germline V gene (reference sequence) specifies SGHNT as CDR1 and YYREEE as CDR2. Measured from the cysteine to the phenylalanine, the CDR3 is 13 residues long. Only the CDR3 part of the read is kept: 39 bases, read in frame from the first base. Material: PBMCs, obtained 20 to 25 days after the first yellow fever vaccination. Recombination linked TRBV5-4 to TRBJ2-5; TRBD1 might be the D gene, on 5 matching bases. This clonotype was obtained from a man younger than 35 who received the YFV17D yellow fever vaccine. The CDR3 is CAISPGLQETQYF. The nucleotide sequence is TGTGCCATCAGCCCAGGGCTACAAGAGACCCAGTACTTC. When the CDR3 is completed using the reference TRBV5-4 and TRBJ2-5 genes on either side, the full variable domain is ETGVTQSPTHLIKTRGQQVTLRCSSQSGHNTVSWYQQALGQGPQFIFQYYREEENGRGNFPPRFSGLQFPNYSSELNVNALELDDSALYLCAISPGLQETQYFGPGTRLLVL.